These T cell receptor beta chains were read from a single sample in a study of T-cell reconstitution after alpha-beta-depleted transplantation in children. TCRdb reprocessed the PCR reads via MiXCR and lists one record per CDR3 protein. The sample lists about 490,000 distinct CDR3 sequences; about 10% were seen once. The material was PBMCs, obtained before TCRalphabeta/CD19-depleted stem cell transplant. Receptor source: a child aged 2 to 10 with inherited bone marrow failure, due to receive a stem cell transplant. Each CDR3 is given without its conserved first and last residue.

j_gene | v_gene | CDR3aa
TRBJ2-3 | TRBV21-1 | ASSKGDSGPSTDTQY
TRBJ2-1 | TRBV6-2/TRBV6-3 | ASSYLGESSYNEQF
TRBJ2-7 | TRBV4-3 | ASSQGTLTYEQY
TRBJ2-5 | TRBV12-3/TRBV12-4 | ASSQVGTQY
TRBJ2-2 | TRBV7-9 | ASSLGLAPNTGELF
TRBJ2-3 | TRBV15 | ATSRATLRTDTQY
TRBJ2-5 | TRBV7-2 | ASSLDGGSEGTQY
TRBJ2-7 | TRBV11-2 | ASSLEVIMEQY
TRBJ1-5 | TRBV7-2 | ASSFRRGTDSNQPQH
TRBJ2-7 | TRBV14 | ASSQDLGALYEQY
TRBJ2-1 | TRBV5-1 | ASSLTDRGTYNEQF
TRBJ2-1 | TRBV4-3 | ASSQEFGAEQF
TRBJ1-5 | TRBV6-1 | ASSPSPGGNQPQH
TRBJ2-1 | TRBV6-1 | ASSGETSGRANWWNEQF
TRBJ1-6 | TRBV7-6 | ASSSRQGSSPLH
TRBJ2-1 | TRBV20-1 | SARGLALYNEQF
TRBJ2-1 | TRBV5-1 | ASSLRTSPNPSNEQF
TRBJ2-5 | TRBV5-1 | ASSLAPDETQY
TRBJ2-5 | TRBV20-1 | RVPGQGETQY
TRBJ2-7 | TRBV29-1 | SARPAHSYEQY
TRBJ2-7 | TRBV7-2 | ASRRSGRWYEQY
TRBJ2-3 | TRBV11-1 | ASSLPDRGGLGITDTQY